The T cell receptor (beta chain) described here comes from a study of regulatory T cells in long-lasting Graves disease. Construction of the TCR beta libraries employed iRepertoire HTBI primers in conjunction with Arm-PCR of CDR3 regions. TCRdb itself ran the multiplex PCR reads through MiXCR, one entry per CDR3 protein. Of roughly 560,000 distinct CDR3 sequences listed, around 13% were seen once; the top ten hold 7.5% to 9%. Broader study findings: A reduction in accuracy may have resulted from the small sample size.

V shed 4 bases and J shed 1 base, with 14 bases lying between them. Germline V lookup: CDR1 LNHDA, CDR2 SQIVND (reference sequence). The CDR3 extends over 16 amino acids. In this sample, this clonotype turned up a few times. Its target is unknown. Time point denoted: newly diagnosed GD, antithyroid drugs for less than 3 months. Scientists built the TCR library using RNA that was extracted from PBMCs. The sample also formed part of further work on T cells in Graves' hyperthyroidism and ophthalmopathy. As that study records: If no ophthalmopathy progression occurred within 18 months, Graves' hyperthyroidism was stable.

The sequences come from peripheral blood mononuclear cells (PBMCs), collected at new diagnosis, from a patient treated with antithyroid drugs. This chain links TRBV19 with TRBJ1-5; D may be TRBD1 (5 bases). The receptor comes from a woman between 25 and 40 years old with Graves disease. CDR3 residues: CASSTVGTDSNQPQHF. Here the CDR3 DNA reads TGTGCCAGTAGTACTGTCGGGACGGACAGCAATCAGCCCCAGCATTTT.